The TCR beta chain described here comes from a study of blood T cell repertoires in COVID-19. Per the study methods: Estimated nucleated cell counts came from reference gene primer amplification. This table comes from immunoSEQ multiplex PCR, and its TCRdb copy is limited to in-frame clones, with some not included. From that table come the V and J calls and clone size; the DNA was used to work out D and trimming. Among roughly 150,000 clones listed, over 80% were seen once. Participants spanned ages about 18 to 90 years and resided in 24 US areas. Exposed participants came across a COVID-19 case within 2 weeks before study entry. The sample was PBMCs or T cells enriched from blood (not recorded which). This receptor was taken from an older man who had been exposed to COVID-19.

The CDR3 here is CASSEWEGGQADTQYF. The DNA of the CDR3 is TGTGCCAGCAGTGAATGGGAGGGGGGGCAGGCAGATACGCAGTATTTT. The gene calls are TRBV25-1 and TRBJ2-3, with D possibly TRBD2 on 7 matching bases. The germline V gene encodes CDR1 MGHDK and CDR2 SYGVNS. V was clipped by 1 base and J by 4 bases, with 15 bases between them. This CDR3 has 16 residues.